The 9 T cell receptor beta chains below all came from one sample that was sequenced in a study of blood T cells in healthy people across ages. Primers used in a second PCR of roughly 6 to 11 cycles were a sample-barcoded 5' primer and a J-beta primer mix. MiXCR, run by TCRdb on the 5' RACE reads, gives a single entry per CDR3 protein. The repertoire includes under 1 million distinct CDR3 sequences, 44% of them detected once, and under 20% sits in the top ten. The sample taken for sequencing was blood. Source of these receptors: a man aged 55 to 70 in good health.

This chain links TRBV6-2 or TRBV6-3 with TRBJ2-3; 9 bases are shared with TRBD2. The CDR3 covers 19 residues. J gave up 3 bases and V 0 bases, and 13 bases lay outside the gene matches. Germline loops: CDR1 MNHEY, CDR2 SVGEGT. CDR3 amino acids: CASSYSSSVAGEATDTQYF. Written as DNA, the CDR3 is TGTGCCAGCAGTTACTCGTCGTCAGTAGCGGGAGAGGCGACAGATACGCAGTATTTT.

The V call is TRBV4-3, the J call TRBJ2-3, with 8 positions matching TRBD2. Germline lookup yields CDR1 LGHNA and CDR2 YSLEER. This CDR3 has 14 amino acids. V lost 0 bases, J lost 5 bases, and 1 base stayed unmatched. CDR3 in DNA: TGCGCCAGCAGCCAAGAACTAGCGGAAGATACGCAGTATTTT. Encoded protein: CASSQELAEDTQYF.

The rearrangement joins TRBV7-2 to TRBJ2-7, with 7 bases matching TRBD1. The junction had 9 bases not matched to a gene; V was cut back by 5 bases and J by 2 bases. This CDR3 spans 15 amino acids. Per germline, CDR1 SGHTA and CDR2 FQGNSA. CDR3 bases: TGTGCCAGCAGCGTCGCGACAGGGCTCGCCTACGAGCAGTACTTC. Translated: CASSVATGLAYEQYF.

V usage is TRBV29-1 and J usage is TRBJ2-3, with D uncertain. Germline V gene sequence: CDR1 SQVTM, CDR2 ANQGSEA. Trimming stripped 2 bases from V and 6 bases from J, with 21 bases between. This CDR3 is 16 amino acids long. The DNA of the CDR3 is TGCAGCGTTGAATTCTTACAGAGGATGGACCTGGATACGCAGTATTTT. This gives the protein CSVEFLQRMDLDTQYF.

This clonotype has more than one count but fewer than ten. The chain employs TRBV4-3 and TRBJ1-5; D uncertain. The ends were cut back, 0 bases at V and 6 bases at J, with 6 bases in the middle. CDR3 length: 13 amino acids. The germline V gene has CDR1 LGHNA and CDR2 YSLEER. CDR3 region: CASSQDLGQPQHF. As DNA, the CDR3 is TGCGCCAGCAGCCAAGATTTAGGTCAGCCCCAGCATTTT.

The rearrangement uses TRBV6-1 and TRBJ1-5, with TRBD1 matching over 8 bases. There are 16 residues in the CDR3. The V and J ends lost 7 bases and 2 bases, in that order; junction bases with no gene match: 10. Per germline, CDR1 MNHNS and CDR2 SASEGT. The CDR3 protein is CASIGQGELGNQPQHF. The CDR3 DNA reads TGTGCCAGCATCGGACAGGGAGAATTGGGCAATCAGCCCCAGCATTTT.

The chain uses TRBV20-1 and TRBJ2-7, with D maybe TRBD1 (6 bases). Germline V gene sequence: CDR1 DFQATT, CDR2 SNEGSKA (reference sequence). The CDR3 length is 13 residues. V was clipped by 7 bases and J by 4 bases, with 17 bases between them. CDR3 protein: CSVAQGIIYEQYF. CDR3 nucleotide sequence: TGCAGTGTCGCGCAGGGGATTATTTACGAGCAGTACTTC.

This clonotype was detected only a few times. The chain employs TRBV4-1 and TRBJ2-5; D is undetermined. Germline loops: CDR1 MGHRA, CDR2 YSYEKL. There are 17 residues in the CDR3. V lost 2 bases and J 5 bases, leaving 21 bases between the germline ends. The CDR3 DNA follows: TGCGCCAGCAGCCAAACCCCCACAAAGGGTTCTGGGGAGACCCAGTACTTC. This translates into CASSQTPTKGSGETQYF.

V and J are TRBV28 and TRBJ1-2; no clear D. Germline CDR1 is MDHEN and CDR2 is SYDVKM. This CDR3 comprises 13 residues. Between the trimmed V and J ends, which lost 6 bases and 4 bases, there was a span of 12 bases. As DNA, the CDR3 is TGTGCCAGCAGCCCGCCGCAGGTCTATGGCTACACCTTC. It is translated as CASSPPQVYGYTF.